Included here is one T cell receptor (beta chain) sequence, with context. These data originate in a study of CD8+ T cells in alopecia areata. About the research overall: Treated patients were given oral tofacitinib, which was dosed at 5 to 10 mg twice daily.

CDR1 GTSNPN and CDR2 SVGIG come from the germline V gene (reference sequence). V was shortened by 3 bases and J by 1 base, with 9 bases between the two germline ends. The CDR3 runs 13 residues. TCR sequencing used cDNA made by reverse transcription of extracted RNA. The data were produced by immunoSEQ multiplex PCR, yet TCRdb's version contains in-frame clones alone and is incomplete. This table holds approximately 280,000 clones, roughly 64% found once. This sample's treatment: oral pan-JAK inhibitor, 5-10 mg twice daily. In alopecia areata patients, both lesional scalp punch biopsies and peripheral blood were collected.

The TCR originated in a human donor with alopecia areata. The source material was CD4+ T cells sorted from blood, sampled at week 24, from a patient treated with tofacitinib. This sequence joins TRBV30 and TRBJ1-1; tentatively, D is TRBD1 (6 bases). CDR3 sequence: CAWRDSPNTEAFF. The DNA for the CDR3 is TGTGCCTGGAGGGACAGTCCGAACACTGAAGCTTTCTTT.